This TCR beta chain was found in a study of OX40 agonist ivuxolimab in advanced cancers. Study context: The eligibility criteria allowed prior anti-PD-1, anti-PD-L1 or anti-CTLA-4 therapy, and 40% had some. Study-level findings and limits: Still undetermined is the antigen specificity of the expanded peripheral T cells.

Repertoires were generated with immunoSEQ multiplex PCR, while TCRdb's copy carries only in-frame clones and drops some. Among some 65,000 clones listed, roughly 84% were seen once. Peripheral blood came from all dose cohorts at three timepoints. Comments on this clone: Antigen: not known.

The CDR3 runs to 13 residues. Trimming removed 6 bases from V and 6 bases from J, with 11 bases in between. Germline CDR1 and CDR2: SNHLY and FYNNEI. The V call is TRBV2, the J call TRBJ1-4, with TRBD1 as a possible D gene (5 bases). The clonotype was recovered from an adult with an advanced solid tumor such as melanoma, head and neck, liver or kidney cancer. The starting material was CD4+ or CD8+ T cells sorted from blood, obtained in a trial of the OX40 agonist ivuxolimab. CDR3 amino acids: CASRGTADEKLFF. CDR3 sequence (DNA): TGTGCCAGCAGGGGGACGGCCGATGAAAAACTGTTTTTT.